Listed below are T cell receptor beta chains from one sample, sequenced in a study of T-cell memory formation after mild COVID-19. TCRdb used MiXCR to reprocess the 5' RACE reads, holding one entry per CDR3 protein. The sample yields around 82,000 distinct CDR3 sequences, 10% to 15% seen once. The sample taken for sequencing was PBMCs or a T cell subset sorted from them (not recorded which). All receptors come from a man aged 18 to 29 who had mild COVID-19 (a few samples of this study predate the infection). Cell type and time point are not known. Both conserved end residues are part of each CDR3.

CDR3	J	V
CASSLDRGNTGELFF	TRBJ2-2	TRBV7-8
CASSPLGITEAFF	TRBJ1-1	TRBV5-1
CASSSSGTYNEQFF	TRBJ2-1	TRBV7-3
CASSLWGQPQHF	TRBJ1-5	TRBV12-3/TRBV12-4
CASSPRTGPEENEQFF	TRBJ2-1	TRBV9
CASSVRDKRGNEQFF	TRBJ2-1	TRBV19
CASTQTSRGNEQFF	TRBJ2-1	TRBV11-2
CASRGGNEQYF	TRBJ2-7	TRBV10-2
CASSPYEDSPGETQYF	TRBJ2-5	TRBV4-1
CASSLVGAELTEAFF	TRBJ1-1	TRBV7-2
CATSGRGYTDTQYF	TRBJ2-3	TRBV24-1
CASSPGGVYNEQFF	TRBJ2-1	TRBV7-9
CASSSHRDLRRDYGYTF	TRBJ1-2	TRBV6-6
CASSERQYSQPQHF	TRBJ1-5	TRBV2
CASSFRDSIEQFF	TRBJ2-1	TRBV9
CASSSQAWGNYGYTF	TRBJ1-2	TRBV27
CASSLGQGNQPQHF	TRBJ1-5	TRBV7-6
CASSFLAVLFF	TRBJ2-1	TRBV7-2
CASSDMAGTGNSPLHF	TRBJ1-6	TRBV6-1
CASSSWTGAINTGELFF	TRBJ2-2	TRBV7-2
CASSPQGPSETQYF	TRBJ2-5	TRBV27
CASSFGQGADCGKLFF	TRBJ1-4	TRBV7-7